Each of the 5 T cell receptor beta chains below was sequenced from the same sample in a study of T cell responses to AZD1222 COVID-19 vaccine. Sequencing was performed with immunoSEQ multiplex PCR; in TCRdb, only in-frame clones are kept and a portion is missing. The repertoire holds around 140,000 clones, with 90% to 95% as singletons. The source material was peripheral blood, sampled on day 0 of AZD1222 vaccination. The origin of the receptors is an adult in good health.

The chain combines TRBV7-6 with TRBJ2-1; 12 bases align to TRBD2. This CDR3 region has 15 residues. V was pared by 5 bases and J by 5 bases, with 4 bases of the junction left unmatched. CDR1 and CDR2 from the germline V gene are SGHVS and FNYEAQ. CDR3: CASSPLAGGDNEQFF. For the CDR3, the DNA is TGTGCCAGCAGCCCTCTAGCGGGGGGGGACAATGAGCAGTTCTTC.

The chain recombines TRBV12-3 or TRBV12-4 with TRBJ2-7; no definite D call. Trimming took 3 bases from V and 0 from J, leaving 6 bases between them. The CDR3 is 13 residues long. CDR3 region: CASSFFSSYEQYF. The CDR3 DNA reads TGTGCCAGCAGTTTTTTTTCCTCCTACGAGCAGTACTTC.

This clone was detected only a few times. The chain is built from TRBV3-1 (or the pseudogene TRBV3-2) and TRBJ1-5; D ambiguous. Germline values: CDR1 LGHDT, CDR2 YNNKEL (reference sequence). The germline V and J ends were trimmed by 0 bases and 8 bases, with 8 bases remaining between them. The CDR3 runs to 13 residues. The chain's CDR3 is CASSQEGGEPQHF. The CDR3 DNA reads TGTGCCAGCAGCCAAGAAGGTGGCGAGCCCCAGCATTTT.

The V and J genes are TRBV30 and TRBJ1-6; no reliable D call. Trimming left V 3 bases short and J 7 bases short, with 4 bases between. The CDR3 has 11 amino acids. Germline assignment: CDR1 GTSNPN and CDR2 SVGIG (reference sequence). CDR3 in DNA: TGTGCCTGGAGGGAGAATTCACCCCTCCACTTT. Translating it yields CAWRENSPLHF.

The gene calls are TRBV30 and TRBJ1-5; maybe TRBD1 (6 bases). Trimming shortened V by 5 bases and J by 9 bases, and 17 bases separated the two germline ends. The CDR3 totals 13 residues. Germline CDR1 is GTSNPN and CDR2 is SVGIG (reference sequence). This CDR3 is CAWGLIQGGPQHF. For the CDR3, the DNA is TGTGCCTGGGGACTGATACAGGGAGGGCCCCAGCATTTT.